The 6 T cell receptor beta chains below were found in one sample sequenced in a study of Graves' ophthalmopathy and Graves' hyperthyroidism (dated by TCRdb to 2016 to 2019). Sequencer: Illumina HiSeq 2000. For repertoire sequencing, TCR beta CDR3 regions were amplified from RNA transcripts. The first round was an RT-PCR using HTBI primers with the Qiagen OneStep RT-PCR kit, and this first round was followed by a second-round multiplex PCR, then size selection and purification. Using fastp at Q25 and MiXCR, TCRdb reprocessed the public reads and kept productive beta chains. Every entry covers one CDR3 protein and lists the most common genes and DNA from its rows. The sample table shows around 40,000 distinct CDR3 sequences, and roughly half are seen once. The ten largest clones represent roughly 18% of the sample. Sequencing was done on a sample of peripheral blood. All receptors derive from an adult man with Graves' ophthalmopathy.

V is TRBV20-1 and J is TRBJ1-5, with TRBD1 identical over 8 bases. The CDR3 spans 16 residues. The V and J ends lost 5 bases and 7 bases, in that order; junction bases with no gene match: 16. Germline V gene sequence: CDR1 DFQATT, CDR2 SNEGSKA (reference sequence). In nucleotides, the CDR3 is TGCAGTGCTGATCGGACAGGGCTGACAGATACGCAGCCCCAGCATTTT. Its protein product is CSADRTGLTDTQPQHF.

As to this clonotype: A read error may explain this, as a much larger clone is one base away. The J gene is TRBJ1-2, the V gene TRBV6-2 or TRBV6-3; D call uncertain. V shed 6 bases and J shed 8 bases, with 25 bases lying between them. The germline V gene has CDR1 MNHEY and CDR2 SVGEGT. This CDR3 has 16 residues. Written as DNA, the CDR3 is TGTGCCAGCAGCAAAGAGGGCTCCTGTAGACCGCAGGGCTACACCTTC. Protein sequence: CASSKEGSCRPQGYTF.

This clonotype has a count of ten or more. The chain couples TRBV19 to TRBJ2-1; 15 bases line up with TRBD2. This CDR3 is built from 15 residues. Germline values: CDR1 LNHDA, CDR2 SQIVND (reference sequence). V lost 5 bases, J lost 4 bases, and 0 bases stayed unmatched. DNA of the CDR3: TGTGCCAGTAGTGGGACTAGCGGGAGGTACAATGAGCAGTTCTTC. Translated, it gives CASSGTSGRYNEQFF.

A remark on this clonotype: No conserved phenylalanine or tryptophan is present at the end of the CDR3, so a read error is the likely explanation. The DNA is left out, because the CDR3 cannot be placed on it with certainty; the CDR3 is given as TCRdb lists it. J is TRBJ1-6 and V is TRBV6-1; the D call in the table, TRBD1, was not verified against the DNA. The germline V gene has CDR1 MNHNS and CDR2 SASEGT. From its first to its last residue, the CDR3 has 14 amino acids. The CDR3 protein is CATSRDRDNSPLHH.

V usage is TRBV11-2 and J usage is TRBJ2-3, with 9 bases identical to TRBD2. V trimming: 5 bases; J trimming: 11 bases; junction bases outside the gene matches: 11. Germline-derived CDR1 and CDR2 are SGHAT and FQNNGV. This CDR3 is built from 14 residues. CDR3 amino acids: CASSLLAGNNEQYF. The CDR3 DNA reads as TGTGCCAGCAGCCTCCTAGCGGGGAACAATGAGCAGTATTTT.

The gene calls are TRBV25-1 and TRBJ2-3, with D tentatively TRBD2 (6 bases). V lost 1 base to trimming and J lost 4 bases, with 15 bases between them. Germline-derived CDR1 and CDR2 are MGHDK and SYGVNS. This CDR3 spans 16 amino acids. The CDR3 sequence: CASSEFGGDTSDTQYF. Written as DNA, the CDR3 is TGTGCCAGCAGTGAATTCGGCGGGGATACCTCAGATACGCAGTATTTT.